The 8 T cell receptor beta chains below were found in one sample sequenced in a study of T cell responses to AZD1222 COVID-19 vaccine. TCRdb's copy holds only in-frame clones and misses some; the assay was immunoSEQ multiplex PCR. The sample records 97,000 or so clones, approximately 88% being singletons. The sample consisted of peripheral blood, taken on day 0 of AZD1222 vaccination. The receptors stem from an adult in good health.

The CDR3 nucleotides read TGTGCCAGCAGCCCCAGGGACTCTCTCACAGATACGCAGTATTTT. Translating gives CASSPRDSLTDTQYF. J is TRBJ2-3 and V is TRBV7-2; the D gene is possibly TRBD2 (6 bases). The CDR3 is 15 residues long. The V end was cut by 5 bases, the J end by 2 bases, with 14 bases between. Per the germline V gene, CDR1 is SGHTA and CDR2 is FQGNSA.

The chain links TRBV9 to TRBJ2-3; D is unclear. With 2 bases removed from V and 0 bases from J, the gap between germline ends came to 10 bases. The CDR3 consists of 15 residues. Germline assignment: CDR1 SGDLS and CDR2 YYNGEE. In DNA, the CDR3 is TGTGCCAGCAGCGTTTTAACAGCTAGCACAGATACGCAGTATTTT. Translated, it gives CASSVLTASTDTQYF. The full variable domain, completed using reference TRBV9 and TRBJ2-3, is DSGVTQTPKHLITATGQRVTLRCSPRSGDLSVYWYQQSLDQGLQFLIQYYNGEERAKGNILERFSAQQFPDLHSELNLSSLELGDSALYFCASSVLTASTDTQYFGPGTRLTVL.

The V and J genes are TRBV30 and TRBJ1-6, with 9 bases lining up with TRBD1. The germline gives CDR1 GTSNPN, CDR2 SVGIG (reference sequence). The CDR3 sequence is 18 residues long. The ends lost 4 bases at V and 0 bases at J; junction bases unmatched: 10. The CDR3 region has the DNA TGTGCCTGGACCAAAGGACAGGGGACATACTCCTATAATTCACCCCTCCACTTT. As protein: CAWTKGQGTYSYNSPLHF.

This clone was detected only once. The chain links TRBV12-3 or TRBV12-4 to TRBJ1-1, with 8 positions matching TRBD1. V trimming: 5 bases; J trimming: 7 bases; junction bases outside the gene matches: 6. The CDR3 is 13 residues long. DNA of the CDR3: TGTGCCAGCAGTCCAGGGACAGGCGGTGAAGCTTTCTTT. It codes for CASSPGTGGEAFF.

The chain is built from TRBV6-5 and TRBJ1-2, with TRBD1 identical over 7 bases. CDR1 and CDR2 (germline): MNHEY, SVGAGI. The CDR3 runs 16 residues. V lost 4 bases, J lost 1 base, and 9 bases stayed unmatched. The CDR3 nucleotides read TGTGCCAGCAGTTCGGGACAGCGAGGCGTTAACTATGGCTACACCTTC. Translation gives CASSSGQRGVNYGYTF.

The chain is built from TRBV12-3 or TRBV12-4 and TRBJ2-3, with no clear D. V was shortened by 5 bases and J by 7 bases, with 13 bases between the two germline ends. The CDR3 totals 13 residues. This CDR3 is CASSPQTAYTQYF. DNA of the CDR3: TGTGCCAGCAGTCCTCAGACCGCATATACGCAGTATTTT.

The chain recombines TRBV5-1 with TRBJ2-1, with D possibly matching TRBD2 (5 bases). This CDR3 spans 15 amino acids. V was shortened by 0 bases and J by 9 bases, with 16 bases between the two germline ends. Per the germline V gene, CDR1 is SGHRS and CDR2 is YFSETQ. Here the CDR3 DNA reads TGCGCCAGCAGCTTGGAGTGGGGAGCGATTGGTGAGCAGTTCTTC. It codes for CASSLEWGAIGEQFF. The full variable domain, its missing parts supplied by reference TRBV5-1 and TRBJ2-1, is KAGVTQTPRYLIKTRGQQVTLSCSPISGHRSVSWYQQTPGQGLQFLFEYFSETQRNKGNFPGRFSGRQFSNSRSEMNVSTLELGDSALYLCASSLEWGAIGEQFFGPGTRLTVL.

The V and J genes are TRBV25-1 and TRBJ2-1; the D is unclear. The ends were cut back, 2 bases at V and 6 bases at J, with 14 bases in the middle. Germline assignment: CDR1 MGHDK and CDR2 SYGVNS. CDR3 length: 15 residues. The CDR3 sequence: CASSESRSVFNEQFF. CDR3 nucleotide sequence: TGTGCCAGCAGTGAAAGTAGGTCAGTGTTCAATGAGCAGTTCTTC.